Below, 18 T cell receptor beta chains from the same sample are listed, as sequenced in a study of technical replicates of blood from a handful of donors. Data came from immunoSEQ multiplex PCR; TCRdb stores just in-frame clones and leaves some out. The sample has around 97,000 clones; 95% to 96% are singletons. The specimen sequenced was T cells isolated from PBMCs. These receptors were obtained from a human donor in good health.

The J gene is TRBJ2-7, the V gene TRBV23-1, with 7 bases matching TRBD1. TRBV23-1 is placed among ORFs of uncertain function. The junction had 12 bases not matched to a gene; V was cut back by 4 bases and J by 0 bases. The CDR3 is 17 residues long. CDR3 DNA: TGCGCCAGCAGTCTACTCGTTCCGGGACAGAGCTCCTACGAGCAGTACTTC. Its protein is CASSLLVPGQSSYEQYF.

The chain recombines TRBV6-6 with TRBJ2-1, with TRBD1 matching 8 bases. With V trimmed by 6 bases and J by 6 bases, 10 bases remained unmatched. This CDR3 spans 15 amino acids. In germline, CDR1 is MNHNY, CDR2 SVGAGI (reference sequence). The chain's CDR3 is CASSPDRGRVNEQFF. CDR3 DNA sequence: TGTGCCAGCAGCCCTGACAGGGGTCGTGTCAATGAGCAGTTCTTC.

V usage is TRBV15 and J usage is TRBJ2-1, with 7 bases fitting TRBD1. Germline lookup yields CDR1 LNHNV and CDR2 YYDKDF (reference sequence). The CDR3 totals 15 residues. V lost 0 bases and J lost 4; bases outside the gene matches: 3. For the CDR3, the DNA is TGTGCCACCAGCAGAGATAGGGGGCTATACAATGAGCAGTTCTTC. This codes for CATSRDRGLYNEQFF.

The chain is built from TRBV7-2 and TRBJ2-3; D might be TRBD2 (5 bases). The germline gives CDR1 SGHTA, CDR2 FQGNSA. CDR3 length equals 16 residues. Trimming took 2 bases from V and 4 from J, leaving 16 bases between them. CDR3 region: CASSLSPGTFSDTQYF. DNA of the CDR3: TGTGCCAGCAGCTTATCGCCGGGAACCTTTTCAGATACGCAGTATTTT. Full variable domain (missing parts from reference TRBV7-2 and TRBJ2-3): GAGVSQSPSNKVTEKGKDVELRCDPISGHTALYWYRQSLGQGLEFLIYFQGNSAPDKSGLPSDRFSAERTGGSVSTLTIQRTQQEDSAVYLCASSLSPGTFSDTQYFGPGTRLTVL.

V usage is TRBV18 and J usage is TRBJ2-2; D gene ambiguous. The germline V gene has CDR1 KGHSH and CDR2 LQKENI. The CDR3 sequence is 15 residues long. The V end was cut by 1 base, the J end by 7 bases, with 13 bases between. The CDR3 region is CASSPQSPQIGELFF. For the CDR3, the DNA is TGTGCCAGCTCACCACAGTCGCCTCAGATCGGGGAGCTGTTTTTT. Full variable domain (rest looked up from reference TRBV18 and TRBJ2-2): NAGVMQNPRHLVRRRGQEARLRCSPMKGHSHVYWYRQLPEEGLKFMVYLQKENIIDESGMPKERFSAEFPKEGPSILRIQQVVRGDSAAYFCASSPQSPQIGELFFGEGSRLTVL.

This rearrangement joins TRBV28 to TRBJ2-7; 7 positions match TRBD2. This CDR3 has 16 amino acids. From germline, CDR1 is MDHEN and CDR2 SYDVKM. V lost 1 base to trimming and J lost 3 bases; unmatched junction nucleotides: 9. CDR3 DNA: TGTGCCAGCAGTTTATCCCCCGGGGGAGGGGACTACGAGCAGTACTTC. This codes for CASSLSPGGGDYEQYF.

The V and J genes are TRBV25-1 and TRBJ1-2; possible D gene TRBD1, 5 bases. The CDR3 consists of 13 residues. V was shortened by 7 bases and J by 8 bases, with 17 bases between the two germline ends. Germline loops: CDR1 MGHDK, CDR2 SYGVNS. The chain's CDR3 is CASTPIGGEGYTF. CDR3 bases: TGTGCCAGCACCCCCATTGGGGGGGAAGGCTACACCTTC.

The chain carries TRBV21-1 and TRBJ2-1; the table calls TRBD2, which could not be checked here. TRBV21-1 is a listed pseudogene. The CDR3 runs to 22 residues. CDR3 sequence reads: CASNSSGTSGRAIPESYNEQFF. The DNA for the CDR3 is TGTGCCAGCAATTCCTCTGGAACTAGCGGGAGGGCCATACCGGAGTCCTACAATGAGCAGTTCTTC.

The V and J genes are TRBV10-1 and TRBJ2-1; 10 bases match TRBD2. The CDR3 loop spans 14 amino acids. Germline-derived CDR1 and CDR2 are WNHNN and SYGVQD (reference sequence). V gave up 3 bases and J gave up 9 bases; unmatched junction bases: 5. CDR3 coding DNA: TGCGCCAGCAGTGAAACTAGCGGGAATATTGAGCAGTTCTTC. Its translation: CASSETSGNIEQFF.

J is TRBJ1-1 and V is TRBV9; D is undetermined. Trimming left V 4 bases short and J 3 bases short, with 10 bases between. CDR1 and CDR2 (germline): SGDLS, YYNGEE. The CDR3 has 13 amino acids. CDR3 sequence (DNA): TGTGCCAGCAGCCCAGAGGTCGACACTGAAGCTTTCTTT. This sequence encodes CASSPEVDTEAFF. Together with reference TRBV9 and TRBJ1-1, the CDR3 gives the full variable domain: DSGVTQTPKHLITATGQRVTLRCSPRSGDLSVYWYQQSLDQGLQFLIQYYNGEERAKGNILERFSAQQFPDLHSELNLSSLELGDSALYFCASSPEVDTEAFFGQGTRLTVV.

The CDR3 here is CASSPHGERTDTQYF. The CDR3, as DNA: TGTGCCAGCAGCCCCCATGGGGAGAGGACAGATACGCAGTATTTT. The J gene is TRBJ2-3, the V gene TRBV7-3; possibly TRBD2 for D (5 bases). This CDR3 comprises 15 residues. The V and J ends lost 5 bases and 3 bases respectively, with 15 bases between them. CDR1 is SGHTA, CDR2 FQGTGA, per germline.

The rearrangement uses TRBV30 and TRBJ1-6, with 9 bases matching TRBD1. Trimming removed 1 base from V and 8 bases from J; junction bases left unmatched: 12. This CDR3 is built from 17 residues. Germline assignment: CDR1 GTSNPN and CDR2 SVGIG (reference sequence). CDR3 DNA: TGTGCCTGGAGTGGAACCGGGACAGGGAGTTCATATTCACCCCTCCACTTT. It specifies CAWSGTGTGSSYSPLHF.

This clone was counted once. V gene TRBV7-3 combines with J gene TRBJ1-3; perhaps TRBD1 as D (5 bases). This CDR3 has 16 residues. The ends were cut back, 1 base at V and 0 bases at J, with 10 bases in the middle. The germline CDR1 and CDR2 sequences are SGHTA and FQGTGA. The CDR3 loop reads CASSLSGAFSGNTIYF. The DNA of the CDR3 is TGTGCCAGCAGCTTAAGTGGGGCCTTCTCTGGAAACACCATATATTTT.

The gene calls are TRBV5-1 and TRBJ2-1; 7 bases map to TRBD1. Germline V gives CDR1 SGHRS, CDR2 YFSETQ. V was clipped by 5 bases and J by 4 bases; unmatched bases: 9. CDR3 length equals 15 residues. The CDR3 nucleotides are TGCGCCAGCAGGCCCGGGACAGACAAGTACAATGAGCAGTTCTTC. Its translation: CASRPGTDKYNEQFF.

This clone appeared once. The chain combines TRBV25-1 with TRBJ1-4; D gene uncertain. V lost 1 base and J 6 bases, leaving 15 bases between the germline ends. This CDR3 contains 16 residues. Per the germline V gene, CDR1 is MGHDK and CDR2 is SYGVNS. For the CDR3, the DNA is TGTGCCAGCAGTGAATCCGGAGGATGGGAGGATGAAAAACTGTTTTTT. This encodes CASSESGGWEDEKLFF.

This clone appeared once. V and J are TRBV7-9 and TRBJ2-1; 8 bases map to TRBD2. J was trimmed by 2 bases and V by 5 bases; bases with no gene match: 8. From germline, CDR1 is SEHNR and CDR2 FQNEAQ (reference sequence). CDR3 length: 16 amino acids. CDR3 in DNA: TGTGCCAGCAGCCCCCTAATCGGGAGGGCCTACAATGAGCAGTTCTTC. This encodes CASSPLIGRAYNEQFF.

The rearrangement links TRBV11-3 to TRBJ2-1, with TRBD2 matching over 9 bases. Germline-derived CDR1 and CDR2 are SGHNT and YENEEA. After removal of 7 bases from V and 15 bases from J, the junction contained 10 bases not matched to a gene. The CDR3 length is 12 residues. The DNA for the CDR3 is TGTGCCAGCAAGGGCCTTAGCGGGAGTCTGTTCTTC. This sequence encodes CASKGLSGSLFF.

The V gene is TRBV29-1, the J gene TRBJ1-2, with 7 bases that match TRBD1. Losses at the gene ends were 6 bases for V and 3 bases for J; bases not matched to a gene: 7. The germline V gene has CDR1 SQVTM and CDR2 ANQGSEA. The CDR3 runs to 13 residues. The CDR3 is CSVRTGGDYGYTF. As DNA, the CDR3 is TGCAGCGTACGGACAGGAGGAGACTATGGCTACACCTTC.